This T cell receptor (beta chain) derives from a study of blood T cell repertoires in COVID-19. Study information: Sources were T cells, B-cell-depleted T cells, or PBMCs; the material itself was cDNA or gDNA.

Using immunoSEQ multiplex PCR, the repertoire was profiled, and TCRdb retains in-frame clones only, with some absent. Altogether roughly 380,000 clones are present, around nine tenths being singletons, with the ten largest covering 1.5% to 1.7%. Germline assignment: CDR1 SGHAT and CDR2 FQNNGV. With 2 bases removed from V and 7 bases from J, the gap between germline ends came to 12 bases. The length of the CDR3 is 14 residues. The sequenced sample consisted of peripheral blood. The V and J genes are TRBV11-2 and TRBJ2-4, with TRBD2 as a possible D gene (5 bases). This TCR derives from a woman aged 40-49 years with COVID-19, enrolled during active disease. DNA of the CDR3: TGTGCCAGCAGCTTATCTCAACTAGGTAACATTCAGTACTTC. It yields the protein CASSLSQLGNIQYF.